Shown below are 20 T cell receptor beta chains from a single sample sequenced in a study of OX40 agonist ivuxolimab in advanced cancers. Measured with immunoSEQ multiplex PCR; TCRdb has only the in-frame clones, and not every one. The sample includes tens of thousands of clones, over 85% of them seen just once. This specimen was CD4+ or CD8+ T cells sorted from blood, taken in a trial of the OX40 agonist ivuxolimab. These receptors originate from an adult with an advanced solid tumor such as melanoma, head and neck, liver or kidney cancer.

The chain joins TRBV19 to TRBJ2-2, with TRBD1 matching 7 bases. The CDR3 contains 14 residues. V gave up 7 bases and J gave up 1 base; unmatched junction bases: 3. In germline, CDR1 is LNHDA, CDR2 SQIVND (reference sequence). CDR3 sequence (DNA): TGTGCCAGTACAGGGGGTTTGAACACCGGGGAGCTGTTTTTT. This sequence encodes CASTGGLNTGELFF.

In its sample, this clone was seen once. CDR3 protein: CAWKGQGNNEQFF. In DNA form, the CDR3 reads TGTGCCTGGAAGGGACAGGGTAATAATGAGCAGTTCTTC. This sequence joins TRBV30 and TRBJ2-1; TRBD1 matches 9 bases. CDR1 and CDR2 (germline): GTSNPN, SVGIG (reference sequence). The CDR3 length is 13 residues. Trimming took 4 bases from V and 7 from J; bases not matched to a gene: 5. Full variable domain (missing parts from reference TRBV30 and TRBJ2-1): SQTIHQWPATLVQPVGSPLSLECTVEGTSNPNLYWYRQAAGRGLQLLFYSVGIGQISSEVPQNLSASRPQDRQFILSSKKLLLSDSGFYLCAWKGQGNNEQFFGPGTRLTVL.

The chain has TRBV2 and TRBJ1-1; the D is unclear. Trimming left V 3 bases short and J 0 bases short, with 5 bases between. The CDR3 runs to 13 residues. Germline lookup yields CDR1 SNHLY and CDR2 FYNNEI. CDR3 loop: CASSEGLNTEAFF. The DNA of the CDR3 is TGTGCCAGCAGTGAGGGGTTGAACACTGAAGCTTTCTTT. Looking up the rest from reference TRBV2 and TRBJ1-1 gives the full variable domain: EPEVTQTPSHQVTQMGQEVILRCVPISNHLYFYWYRQILGQKVEFLVSFYNNEISEKSEIFDDQFSVERPDGSNFTLKIRSTKLEDSAMYFCASSEGLNTEAFFGQGTRLTVV.

This sequence joins TRBV5-1 and TRBJ2-3; no definite D call. V was pared by 0 bases and J by 4 bases, with 12 bases between. From germline, CDR1 is SGHRS and CDR2 YFSETQ. The CDR3 length is 15 residues. CDR3 in DNA: TGCGCCAGCAGCTTGGTGGGGAATAGAGCAGATACGCAGTATTTT. Protein: CASSLVGNRADTQYF.

The V gene is TRBV5-1, the J gene TRBJ2-7, with 11 bases matching TRBD1. There are 14 residues in the CDR3. Losses at the gene ends were 7 bases for V and 1 base for J; bases not matched to a gene: 4. Germline lookup yields CDR1 SGHRS and CDR2 YFSETQ. The CDR3 DNA reads as TGCGCCAGCGCTGGACAGGGGGCTTCCTACGAGCAGTACTTC. As protein: CASAGQGASYEQYF.

The chain joins TRBV7-2 to TRBJ2-7, with D possibly being TRBD1 or TRBD2 (5 bases each). This CDR3 region has 14 residues. V gave up 6 bases and J gave up 6 bases, with 18 bases separating them. Germline CDR1 and CDR2: SGHTA and FQGNSA. The CDR3 region has the DNA TGTGCCAGCAGTCAAGGGACCTCGAGGGTCGAGCAGTACTTC. It specifies CASSQGTSRVEQYF.

This clone has just one count. An end of the junction does not agree with germline; a read error may underlie this. This chain joins TRBV7-2 and TRBJ1-2; no definite D call. Per the germline V gene, CDR1 is SGHTA and CDR2 is FQGNSA. The CDR3 loop spans 12 amino acids. This chain's CDR3 is CATSKDNYGYTF. The CDR3 DNA sequence: TGTGCCACCAGCAAGGATAACTATGGCTACACCTTC.

This chain uses TRBV2 with TRBJ2-1; perhaps TRBD1 as D (6 bases). CDR3 length equals 13 residues. Trimming stripped 7 bases from V and 3 bases from J, with 10 bases between. Germline CDR1 SNHLY, CDR2 FYNNEI. In DNA, the CDR3 is TGTGCCAGCACCCCAGGGGTCTACAATGAGCAGTTCTTC. It translates to CASTPGVYNEQFF. The full variable domain, completed using reference TRBV2 and TRBJ2-1, is EPEVTQTPSHQVTQMGQEVILRCVPISNHLYFYWYRQILGQKVEFLVSFYNNEISEKSEIFDDQFSVERPDGSNFTLKIRSTKLEDSAMYFCASTPGVYNEQFFGPGTRLTVL.

The rearrangement links TRBV28 to TRBJ1-2; D ambiguous. Germline CDR1 reads MDHEN; CDR2 reads SYDVKM. This CDR3 contains 15 residues. V was pared by 4 bases and J by 1 base, with 13 bases between. CDR3 amino acids: CASSSQRGVNYGYTF. CDR3 nucleotide sequence: TGTGCCAGCAGTTCCCAGCGGGGTGTTAACTATGGCTACACCTTC.

The rearrangement links TRBV6-6 to TRBJ1-2; the D is unclear. Germline CDR1 reads MNHNY; CDR2 reads SVGAGI (reference sequence). The V end lost 5 bases, the J end lost 13 bases, and 17 bases lay between the germline ends. The CDR3 is made up of 12 amino acids. The CDR3 here is CASSDPGTSGTF. DNA of the CDR3: TGTGCCAGCAGTGACCCGGGAACTAGTGGCACCTTC.

The chain joins TRBV30 to TRBJ2-5; the match to TRBD2 covers 7 bases. The CDR3 extends over 14 amino acids. Losses at the gene ends were 0 bases for V and 5 bases for J; bases not matched to a gene: 6. Germline CDR1 and CDR2: GTSNPN and SVGIG (reference sequence). DNA of the CDR3: TGTGCCTGGAGTGTAATGTTGGGGGGGGAGACCCAGTACTTC. Translating it yields CAWSVMLGGETQYF.

Notes on this clone: Because the CDR3's place on the DNA is in doubt, the DNA is left out and the CDR3 is given as listed by TCRdb. This chain connects TRBV28 to TRBJ2-7; no check of the table's D call, TRBD1, against the DNA was made. The CDR3 region is 15 residues in length, termini included. Per the germline V gene, CDR1 is MDHEN and CDR2 is SYDVKM. CDR3 sequence reads: CASSSSGQGTHLWYF.

The chain has TRBV4-3 and TRBJ2-1; D could derive from TRBD1 or TRBD2 (5 bases each). V was trimmed by 2 bases and J by 3 bases, leaving 11 bases between them. Germline CDR1 and CDR2: LGHNA and YSLEER. This CDR3 spans 15 amino acids. The CDR3 loop is CASSQYPGSYNEQFF. The CDR3 bases are TGCGCCAGCAGCCAATATCCAGGGAGCTACAATGAGCAGTTCTTC.

The rearrangement uses TRBV30 and TRBJ2-1, with a possible D match to TRBD1 (6 bases). Germline V lookup: CDR1 GTSNPN, CDR2 SVGIG (reference sequence). Deletions cut 0 bases from V and 10 bases from J, with 13 bases between. The CDR3 has 13 amino acids. CDR3 loop: CAWSVRAGTEQFF. The CDR3 nucleotides read TGTGCCTGGAGTGTTCGGGCTGGGACAGAGCAGTTCTTC.

This clone was seen only once. The V gene is TRBV7-9, the J gene TRBJ2-1, with D possibly being TRBD1 (5 bases). The CDR3 is 18 residues long. V lost 3 bases to trimming and J lost 8 bases, with 26 bases between them. The germline CDR1 and CDR2 sequences are SEHNR and FQNEAQ (reference sequence). The CDR3 is CASSLLISGLLGPHEQFF. The DNA for the CDR3 is TGTGCCAGCAGCTTGCTAATCTCAGGGCTTTTAGGACCTCATGAGCAGTTCTTC.

The chain uses TRBV18 and TRBJ2-2; a weak D match, TRBD1 (6 bases). The CDR3 extends over 14 amino acids. Between the trimmed V and J ends, which lost 3 bases and 5 bases, there was a span of 10 bases. Per germline, CDR1 KGHSH and CDR2 LQKENI. The chain's CDR3 is CASSPSGATGELFF. In DNA form, the CDR3 reads TGTGCCAGCTCACCGTCAGGGGCAACCGGGGAGCTGTTTTTT.

This chain uses TRBV19 with TRBJ1-5; weak D call: TRBD1 (6 bases). This CDR3 comprises 15 residues. The V gene lost 4 bases and the J gene lost 6 bases, with 16 bases spanning the gap. The V gene's germline CDR1 is LNHDA and CDR2 SQIVND (reference sequence). In DNA, the CDR3 is TGTGCCAGTAGTACGGGGGGCTTAGCGTCTCAGCCCCAGCATTTT. Translating gives CASSTGGLASQPQHF.

The chain is built from TRBV19 and TRBJ2-1; D is perhaps TRBD1 or TRBD2 (5 bases each). The CDR3 is 14 residues long. V was trimmed by 3 bases and J by 3 bases, leaving 9 bases between them. Germline CDR1 reads LNHDA; CDR2 reads SQIVND (reference sequence). The CDR3, as DNA: TGTGCCAGTAGTATGGGGACCTTCTACAATGAGCAGTTCTTC. This encodes CASSMGTFYNEQFF.

This chain joins TRBV5-4 and TRBJ1-4; D remains ambiguous. V was trimmed by 5 bases and J by 8 bases, leaving 13 bases between them. CDR3 length: 13 amino acids. Germline V gives CDR1 SGHNT, CDR2 YYREEE (reference sequence). The CDR3 here is CASSPQGREKLFF. In nucleotides, the CDR3 is TGTGCCAGCAGTCCTCAAGGGCGGGAAAAACTGTTTTTT.

This sequence joins TRBV30 and TRBJ1-2; TRBD1 aligns across 12 bases. The germline V gene encodes CDR1 GTSNPN and CDR2 SVGIG (reference sequence). This CDR3 comprises 15 residues. V lost 1 base to trimming and J lost 7 bases; unmatched junction nucleotides: 7. CDR3 amino acids: CAWSGRDRGLLGYTF. CDR3 nucleotides: TGTGCCTGGAGTGGAAGGGACAGGGGGCTGCTTGGCTACACCTTC.